The clone carrying this TCR beta chain has more than one count but fewer than ten. This entry comes from a study of spatial heterogeneity in lung cancer. The V gene lost 1 base and the J gene lost 7 bases, with 8 bases spanning the gap. Germline CDR1 reads SGHTA; CDR2 reads FQGNSA. The CDR3 is made up of 12 amino acids. One entry per CDR3 protein results from TCRdb running MiXCR on the 5' RACE reads. The data contain more than 40,000 distinct CDR3 sequences, 22% of them seen just once; the ten biggest clones take up less than 9.5%. The sample's time point: blood at routine non-recurrence follow-up after resection.

This TCR was recovered from a female donor with early-stage non-small cell lung cancer. V usage is TRBV7-2 and J usage is TRBJ2-7; unclear D gene. The material was PBMCs, obtained at follow-up. CDR3 amino acids: CASSLDVWEQYF. The CDR3 coding sequence is TGTGCCAGCAGCTTAGATGTGTGGGAGCAGTACTTC.